The present entry profiles one T cell receptor beta chain with its context. This CDR3 comprises 15 residues. The ends lost 3 bases at V and 5 bases at J; junction bases unmatched: 4. Looked up from germline, CDR1 is LNHDA and CDR2 is SQIVND (reference sequence). This sample is part of a study of blood T cell repertoires in COVID-19. The data were produced by immunoSEQ multiplex PCR, yet TCRdb's version contains in-frame clones alone and is incomplete. The sample yields under 200,000 clones, roughly 84% seen once. The material sequenced was peripheral blood. The sequence came from a woman older than 75 with acute or convalescent COVID-19. The V call is TRBV19, the J call TRBJ2-3, with 11 bases identical to TRBD1. CDR3 sequence (DNA): TGTGCCAGTAGTATGGGGACAGGGGGTGGAGATACGCAGTATTTT. Its translation: CASSMGTGGGDTQYF.